A selection of T cell receptor beta chains follows, all from one sample in a study of response to subunit inactivated influenza vaccine. TCRdb re-derived calls from the RT-PCR reads in MiXCR, one entry per CDR3 protein. This table holds fewer than 700,000 distinct CDR3 sequences, roughly 13% found once. The starting material was PBMCs from blood, obtained 45 days after vaccination. Every receptor here comes from a man in his forties or fifties who received an inactivated influenza vaccine. Both conserved end residues are part of each CDR3. The order of the fields is J gene, D gene, clone size, V gene, CDR3 DNA, CDR3 protein. A D gene is named only where the DNA matches it firmly. Rows give clone size only sometimes, using once, few, many, or a class for an expanded clone.

>TRBJ2-7|.|few|TRBV4-3
TGCGCCAGCAGCCATGATACAGAAATCTACGAGCAGTACTTC
CASSHDTEIYEQYF
>TRBJ2-1|.|.|TRBV15
TGTGCCACCAGCAGAGAAGGCGGGGATCCCTCAAACTCCTACAATGAGCAGTTCTTC
CATSREGGDPSNSYNEQFF
>TRBJ2-1|TRBD1|.|TRBV7-9
TGTGCCAGCAGCGACAGGGGAGGTGGGTCCTACAATGAGCAGTTCTTC
CASSDRGGGSYNEQFF
>TRBJ2-7|TRBD1|few|TRBV20-1
TGCAGTGCTAGACAACAGGGGATTTCCTACGAGCAGTACTTC
CSARQQGISYEQYF
>TRBJ2-2|.|few|TRBV24-1
TGTGCCACCAGTGACCCCCCCCCAAGCACCGGGGAGCTGTTTTTT
CATSDPPPSTGELFF
>TRBJ2-7|TRBD2|many|TRBV10-3
TGTGCCATCGGATCCAGCGGGGGCCGCTCCTACGAGCAGTACTTC
CAIGSSGGRSYEQYF
>TRBJ2-3|.|few|TRBV10-3
TGTGCCATCGGCGGGGATACGCAGTATTTT
CAIGGDTQYF
>TRBJ2-7|.|.|TRBV5-5
TGTGCCAGCAGCTTGGACCAGGGAGGCGCCTACGAGCAGTACTTC
CASSLDQGGAYEQYF
>TRBJ1-6|TRBD1|.|TRBV5-1
TGCGCCAGCAGGCGGACAGGGGGCCAGAATTTACCCCTCCACTTT
CASRRTGGQNLPLHF
>TRBJ2-3|TRBD1|many|TRBV18
TGTGCCAGCTCACCAGGGACAGGGGGCCGAGATACGCAGTATTTT
CASSPGTGGRDTQYF
>TRBJ2-3|TRBD2|.|TRBV4-2
TGTGCCAGCAGCGGAATCGCAGCGGGGGGGCTTTCGGATACGCAGTATTTT
CASSGIAAGGLSDTQYF
>TRBJ2-2|.|.|TRBV4-2
TGTGCCAGCAGCCAAGGAGTTGTGGGGCTAGTAAACACCGGGGAGCTGTTTTTT
CASSQGVVGLVNTGELFF
>TRBJ2-5|TRBD1|.|TRBV5-1
TGCGCCAGCAGCATTAGGACAGGGTTGGAGACCCAGTACTTC
CASSIRTGLETQYF
>TRBJ1-1|.|few|TRBV7-9
TGTGCCAGCAGCTTACGTACGGCAGGGGTCACTGAAGCTTTCTTT
CASSLRTAGVTEAFF
>TRBJ2-5|.|.|TRBV5-1
TGCGCCAGCAGCCACGGACGGCTTACGGAGACCCAGTACTTC
CASSHGRLTETQYF
>TRBJ1-1|TRBD1|few|TRBV3-1
TGTGCCAGCAGCTACGGACAGGGAACCACTGAAGCTTTCTTT
CASSYGQGTTEAFF
>TRBJ2-1|.|.|TRBV11-2
TGTGCCAGCAGCGCCGGTTCCTGGGGCGCGAATGAGCAGTTCTTC
CASSAGSWGANEQFF
>TRBJ1-2|.|many|TRBV10-3
TGTGCCATCAGTGAATATGGAGCCAACTATGGCTACACCTTC
CAISEYGANYGYTF
>TRBJ2-5|.|.|TRBV14
TGTGCCAGCAGCCAGTTGGGGGCCCAGGGAGAGACCCAGTACTTC
CASSQLGAQGETQYF
>TRBJ2-7|TRBD2|many|TRBV7-2
TGTGCCAGCAGCTTAAGGACTAGCGGGAGTATTAGGGTGCAGTACTTC
CASSLRTSGSIRVQYF
>TRBJ1-6|.|.|TRBV28
TGTGCCAGCACCGTAGGGGCCATTGCACCCCTCCACTTT
CASTVGAIAPLHF
>TRBJ2-2|.|.|TRBV7-6
TGTGCCAGCAGCTTAGGGGTTGGTCTGAACACCGGGGAGCTGTTTTTT
CASSLGVGLNTGELFF
>TRBJ2-3|TRBD2|few|TRBV20-1
TGCAGTGCTAGAGAGCTAGCGGGGACCACAGATACGCAGTATTTT
CSARELAGTTDTQYF
>TRBJ2-1|.|.|TRBV6-5
TGTGCCAGCAGTTACTCAGGGGGGATGGGGGGGCAGTTCTTC
CASSYSGGMGGQFF
>TRBJ2-1|.|many|TRBV5-5
TGTGCCAGCAGCTTGGGTGACAACTCCTACAATGAGCAGTTCTTC
CASSLGDNSYNEQFF
>TRBJ2-3|TRBD2|.|TRBV5-1
TGCGCCAGCAGCTTGGGCAGCGGGAGGGCCCATACGCAGTATTTT
CASSLGSGRAHTQYF
>TRBJ2-3|.|few|TRBV2
TGTGCCAGCAGTGAATGGGGAGGCCCTAAATACACAGATACGCAGTATTTT
CASSEWGGPKYTDTQYF
>TRBJ1-5|.|few|TRBV7-2
TGTGCCAGCAGCTCGCGACAGAATCAGCCCCAGCATTTT
CASSSRQNQPQHF
>TRBJ2-7|TRBD1|.|TRBV29-1
TGCAGCGCAGGACAGGACTACGAGCAGTACTTC
CSAGQDYEQYF